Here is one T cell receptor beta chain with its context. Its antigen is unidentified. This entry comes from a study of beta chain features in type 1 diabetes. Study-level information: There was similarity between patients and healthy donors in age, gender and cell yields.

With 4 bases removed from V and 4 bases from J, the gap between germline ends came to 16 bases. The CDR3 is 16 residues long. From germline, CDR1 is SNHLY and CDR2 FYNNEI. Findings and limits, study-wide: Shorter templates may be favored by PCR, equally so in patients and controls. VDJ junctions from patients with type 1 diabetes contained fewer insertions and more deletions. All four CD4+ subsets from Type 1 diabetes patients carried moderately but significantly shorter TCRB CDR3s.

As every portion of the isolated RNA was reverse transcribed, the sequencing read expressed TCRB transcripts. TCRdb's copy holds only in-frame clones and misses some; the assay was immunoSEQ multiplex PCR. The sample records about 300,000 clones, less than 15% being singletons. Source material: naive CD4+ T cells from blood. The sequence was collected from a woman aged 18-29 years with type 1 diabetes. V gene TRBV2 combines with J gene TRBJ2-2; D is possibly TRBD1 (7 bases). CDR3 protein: CASSGLRGRGTGELFF. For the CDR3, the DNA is TGTGCCAGCAGTGGTCTGAGGGGGCGGGGCACCGGGGAGCTGTTTTTT.